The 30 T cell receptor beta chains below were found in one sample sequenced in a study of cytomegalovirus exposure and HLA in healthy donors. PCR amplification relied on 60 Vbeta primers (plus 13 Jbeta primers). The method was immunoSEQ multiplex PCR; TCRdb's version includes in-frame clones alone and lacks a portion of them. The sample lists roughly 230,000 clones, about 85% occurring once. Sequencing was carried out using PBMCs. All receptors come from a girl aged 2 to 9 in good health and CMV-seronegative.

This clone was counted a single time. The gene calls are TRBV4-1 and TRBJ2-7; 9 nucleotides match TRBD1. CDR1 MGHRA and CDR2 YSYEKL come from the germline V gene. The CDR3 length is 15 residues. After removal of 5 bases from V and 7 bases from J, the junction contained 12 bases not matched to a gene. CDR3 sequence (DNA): TGCGCCAGCAGCAAGGACAGGACAGGGGCGGGGGAGCAGTACTTC. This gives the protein CASSKDRTGAGEQYF.

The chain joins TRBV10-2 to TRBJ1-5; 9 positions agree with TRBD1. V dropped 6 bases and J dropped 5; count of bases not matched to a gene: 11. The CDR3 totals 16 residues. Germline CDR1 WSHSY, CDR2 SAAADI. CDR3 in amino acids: CASSTGDRAGDQPQHF. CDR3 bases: TGCGCCAGCAGCACAGGGGACAGGGCAGGCGATCAGCCCCAGCATTTT.

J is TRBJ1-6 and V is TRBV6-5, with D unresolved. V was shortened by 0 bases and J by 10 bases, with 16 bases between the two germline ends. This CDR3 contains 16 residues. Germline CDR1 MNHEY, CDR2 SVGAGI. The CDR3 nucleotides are TGTGCCAGCAGTTACTCGGCCAGAGGCTTATTGTCACCCCTCCACTTT. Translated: CASSYSARGLLSPLHF.

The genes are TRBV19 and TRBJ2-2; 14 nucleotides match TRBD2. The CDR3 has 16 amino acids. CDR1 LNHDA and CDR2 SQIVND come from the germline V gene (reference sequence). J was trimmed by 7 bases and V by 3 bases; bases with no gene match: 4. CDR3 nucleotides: TGTGCCAGTAGTATGGGACTAGCGGGAGCAGGCGGGGAGCTGTTTTTT. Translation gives CASSMGLAGAGGELFF.

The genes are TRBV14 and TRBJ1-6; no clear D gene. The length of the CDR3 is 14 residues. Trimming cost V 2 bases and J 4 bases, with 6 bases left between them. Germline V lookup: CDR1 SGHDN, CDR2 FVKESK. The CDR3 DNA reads TGTGCCAGCAGCCAATTCCAGTATAATTCACCCCTCCACTTT. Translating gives CASSQFQYNSPLHF.

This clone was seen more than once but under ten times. In nucleotides, the CDR3 is TGTGCCAGCGACCCAGACAGGGTGGAATACGAGCAGTACTTC. Protein: CASDPDRVEYEQYF. V usage is TRBV6-1 and J usage is TRBJ2-7, with 7 bases matching TRBD1. The CDR3 spans 14 residues. The germline V gene has CDR1 MNHNS and CDR2 SASEGT. V lost 8 bases and J lost 4; bases outside the gene matches: 11.

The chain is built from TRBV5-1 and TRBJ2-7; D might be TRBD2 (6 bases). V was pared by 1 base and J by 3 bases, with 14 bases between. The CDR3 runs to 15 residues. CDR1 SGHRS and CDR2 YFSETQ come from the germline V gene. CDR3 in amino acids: CASSLWPSENYEQYF. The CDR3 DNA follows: TGCGCCAGCAGCTTGTGGCCTAGCGAGAACTACGAGCAGTACTTC.

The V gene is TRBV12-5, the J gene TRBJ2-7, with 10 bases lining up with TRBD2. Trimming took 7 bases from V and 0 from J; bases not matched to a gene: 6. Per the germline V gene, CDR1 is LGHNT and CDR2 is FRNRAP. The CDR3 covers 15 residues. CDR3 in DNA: TGTGCTAGTGCTCCAGCGGGGGGGAGCTCCTACGAGCAGTACTTC. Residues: CASAPAGGSSYEQYF.

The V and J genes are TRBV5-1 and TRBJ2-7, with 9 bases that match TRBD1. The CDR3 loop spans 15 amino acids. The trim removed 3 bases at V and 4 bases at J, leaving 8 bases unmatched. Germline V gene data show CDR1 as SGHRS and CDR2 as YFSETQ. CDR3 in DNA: TGCGCCAGCAGCTCCGGTACAGGGGGCGAGTACGAGCAGTACTTC. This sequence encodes CASSSGTGGEYEQYF.

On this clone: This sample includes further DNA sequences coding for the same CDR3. The CDR3 DNA sequence: TGTGCCAGCAGCTCTTTCTACGAGCAGTACTTC. Its protein product is CASSSFYEQYF. The V and J genes are TRBV7-2 and TRBJ2-7; D ambiguous. Trimming removed 4 bases from V and 3 bases from J, with 4 bases in between. CDR3 length equals 11 residues. Germline CDR1 reads SGHTA; CDR2 reads FQGNSA.

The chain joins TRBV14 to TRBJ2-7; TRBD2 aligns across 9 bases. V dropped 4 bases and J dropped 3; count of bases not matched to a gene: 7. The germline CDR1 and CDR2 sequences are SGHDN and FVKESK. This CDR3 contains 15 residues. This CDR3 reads CASSPRPSGNYEQYF. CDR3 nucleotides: TGTGCCAGCAGCCCCCGGCCTAGCGGGAACTACGAGCAGTACTTC.

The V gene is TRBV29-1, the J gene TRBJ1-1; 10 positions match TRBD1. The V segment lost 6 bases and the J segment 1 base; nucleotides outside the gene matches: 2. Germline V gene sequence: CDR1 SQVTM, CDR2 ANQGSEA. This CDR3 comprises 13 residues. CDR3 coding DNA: TGCAGCGTGGGACAGGGGACGAACACTGAAGCTTTCTTT. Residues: CSVGQGTNTEAFF. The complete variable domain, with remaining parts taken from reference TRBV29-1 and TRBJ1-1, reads SAVISQKPSRDICQRGTSLTIQCQVDSQVTMMFWYRQQPGQSLTLIATANQGSEATYESGFVIDKFPISRPNLTFSTLTVSNMSPEDSSIYLCSVGQGTNTEAFFGQGTRLTVV.

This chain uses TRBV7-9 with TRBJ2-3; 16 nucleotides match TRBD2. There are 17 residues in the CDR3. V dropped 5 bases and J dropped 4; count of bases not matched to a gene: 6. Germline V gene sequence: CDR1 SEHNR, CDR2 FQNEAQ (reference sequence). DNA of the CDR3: TGTGCCAGCAGCCTTGGGACTAGCGGGAGGGCCGCAGATACGCAGTATTTT. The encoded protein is CASSLGTSGRAADTQYF.

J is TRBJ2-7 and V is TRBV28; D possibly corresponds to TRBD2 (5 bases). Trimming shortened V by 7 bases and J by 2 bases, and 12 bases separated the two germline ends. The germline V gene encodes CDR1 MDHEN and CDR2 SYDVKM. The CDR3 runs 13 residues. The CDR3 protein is CASIAAAAYEQYF. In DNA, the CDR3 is TGTGCCAGCATAGCAGCGGCGGCCTACGAGCAGTACTTC.

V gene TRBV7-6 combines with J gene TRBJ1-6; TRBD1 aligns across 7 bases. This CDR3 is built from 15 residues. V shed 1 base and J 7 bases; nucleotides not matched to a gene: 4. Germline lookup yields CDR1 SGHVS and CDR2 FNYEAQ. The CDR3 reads CASSLEGARNSPLHF. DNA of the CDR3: TGTGCCAGCAGCTTAGAGGGGGCGAGGAATTCACCCCTCCACTTT.

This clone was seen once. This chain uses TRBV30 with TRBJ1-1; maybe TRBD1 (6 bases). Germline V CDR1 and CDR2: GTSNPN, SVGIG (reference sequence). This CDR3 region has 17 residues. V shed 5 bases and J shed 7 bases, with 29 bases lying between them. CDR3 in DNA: TGTGCCTGGCACCCCCTTTTTTGGACAGCCGCTCCAGGTGAAGCTTTCTTT. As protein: CAWHPLFWTAAPGEAFF.

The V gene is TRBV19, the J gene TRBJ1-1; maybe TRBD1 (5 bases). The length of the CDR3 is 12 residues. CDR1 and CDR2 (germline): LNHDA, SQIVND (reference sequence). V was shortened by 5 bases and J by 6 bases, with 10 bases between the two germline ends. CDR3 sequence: CASSPAGAEAFF. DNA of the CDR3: TGTGCCAGTAGTCCGGCGGGGGCTGAAGCTTTCTTT.

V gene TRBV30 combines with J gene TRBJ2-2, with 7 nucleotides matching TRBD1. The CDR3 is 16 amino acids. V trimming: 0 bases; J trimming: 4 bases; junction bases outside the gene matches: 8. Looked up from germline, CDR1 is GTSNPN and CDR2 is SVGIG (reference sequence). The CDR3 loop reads CAWSVHQDRSTGELFF. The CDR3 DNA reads TGTGCCTGGAGTGTACATCAGGACAGGAGCACCGGGGAGCTGTTTTTT.

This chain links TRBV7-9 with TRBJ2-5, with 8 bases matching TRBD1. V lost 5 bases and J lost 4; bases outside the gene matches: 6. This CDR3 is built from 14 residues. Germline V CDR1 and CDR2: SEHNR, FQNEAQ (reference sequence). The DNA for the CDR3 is TGTGCCAGCAGCCCAGGGGGCGGGGCAGAGACCCAGTACTTC. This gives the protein CASSPGGGAETQYF.

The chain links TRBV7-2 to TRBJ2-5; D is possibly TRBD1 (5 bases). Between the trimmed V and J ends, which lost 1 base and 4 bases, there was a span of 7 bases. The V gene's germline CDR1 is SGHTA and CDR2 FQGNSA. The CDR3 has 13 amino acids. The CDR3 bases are TGTGCCAGCAGCTTAGGGCAGGGAGAGACCCAGTACTTC. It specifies CASSLGQGETQYF.

CDR3 protein: CASSADSVQETQYF. DNA of the CDR3: TGTGCCAGCAGCGCTGACAGTGTCCAAGAGACCCAGTACTTC. The gene calls are TRBV7-9 and TRBJ2-5; D is possibly TRBD1 (5 bases). V lost 5 bases and J 1 base, leaving 11 bases between the germline ends. Germline V gene sequence: CDR1 SEHNR, CDR2 FQNEAQ (reference sequence). The CDR3 contains 14 residues.

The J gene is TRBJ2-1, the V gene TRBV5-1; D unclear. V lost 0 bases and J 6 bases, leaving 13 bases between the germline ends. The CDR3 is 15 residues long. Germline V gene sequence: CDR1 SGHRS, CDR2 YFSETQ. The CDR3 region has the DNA TGCGCCAGCAGCTTGGCCTTGGTACAATCCAATGAGCAGTTCTTC. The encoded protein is CASSLALVQSNEQFF.

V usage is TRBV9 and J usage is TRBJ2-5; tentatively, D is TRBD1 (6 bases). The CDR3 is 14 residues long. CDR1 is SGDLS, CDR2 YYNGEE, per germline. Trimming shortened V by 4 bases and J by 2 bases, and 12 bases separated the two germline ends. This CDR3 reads CASSPHRVQETQYF. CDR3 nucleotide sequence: TGTGCCAGCAGCCCGCACAGGGTTCAAGAGACCCAGTACTTC.

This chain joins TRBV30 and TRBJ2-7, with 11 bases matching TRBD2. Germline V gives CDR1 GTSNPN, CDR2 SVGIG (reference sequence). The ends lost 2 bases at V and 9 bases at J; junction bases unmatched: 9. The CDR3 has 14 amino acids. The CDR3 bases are TGTGCCTGGAGTTTCACGGGACTAGCGGACGCGCAGTACTTC. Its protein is CAWSFTGLADAQYF.

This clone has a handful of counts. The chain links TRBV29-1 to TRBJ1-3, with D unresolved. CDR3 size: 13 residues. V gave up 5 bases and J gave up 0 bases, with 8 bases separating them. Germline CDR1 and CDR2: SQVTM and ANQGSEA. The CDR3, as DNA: TGCAGCGTTCTACGGAGCTCTGGAAACACCATATATTTT. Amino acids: CSVLRSSGNTIYF.

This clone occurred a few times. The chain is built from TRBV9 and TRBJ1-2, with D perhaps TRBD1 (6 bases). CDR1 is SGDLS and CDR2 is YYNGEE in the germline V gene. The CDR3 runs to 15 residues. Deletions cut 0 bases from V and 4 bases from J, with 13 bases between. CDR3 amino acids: CASSVDTGTGYGYTF. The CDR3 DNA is TGTGCCAGCAGCGTAGATACAGGGACGGGCTATGGCTACACCTTC.

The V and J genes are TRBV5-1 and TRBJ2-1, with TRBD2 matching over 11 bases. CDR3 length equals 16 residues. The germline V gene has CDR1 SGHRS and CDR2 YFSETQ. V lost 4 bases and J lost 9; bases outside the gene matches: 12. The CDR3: CASSLIAGGLPGEQFF. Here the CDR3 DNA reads TGCGCCAGCAGCCTTATAGCGGGAGGGCTGCCCGGTGAGCAGTTCTTC.

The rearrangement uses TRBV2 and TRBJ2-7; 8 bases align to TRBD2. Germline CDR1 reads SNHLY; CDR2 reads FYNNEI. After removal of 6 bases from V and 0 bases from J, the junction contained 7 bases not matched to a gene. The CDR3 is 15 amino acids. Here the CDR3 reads CASRSPAGGSYEQYF. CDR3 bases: TGTGCCAGCAGGTCCCCCGCGGGGGGCTCCTACGAGCAGTACTTC.

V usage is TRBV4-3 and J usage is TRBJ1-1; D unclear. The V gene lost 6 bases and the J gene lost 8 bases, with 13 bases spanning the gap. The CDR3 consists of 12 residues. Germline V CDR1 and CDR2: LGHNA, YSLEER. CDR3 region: CASSPSGQEAFF. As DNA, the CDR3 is TGCGCCAGCAGTCCAAGCGGGCAGGAAGCTTTCTTT.

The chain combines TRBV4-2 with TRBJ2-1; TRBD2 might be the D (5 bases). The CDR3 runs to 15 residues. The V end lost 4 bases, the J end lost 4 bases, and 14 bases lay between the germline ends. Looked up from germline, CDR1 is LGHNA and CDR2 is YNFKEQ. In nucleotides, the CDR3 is TGTGCCAGCAGCCCCGTCGGGGTAGAATACAATGAGCAGTTCTTC. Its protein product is CASSPVGVEYNEQFF.